What follows describes a single TCR beta chain. Its specificity is unknown. This sample is part of a study of blood T cells in healthy people across ages. Whole-study findings and limits: Roughly linear age-related decline in beta diversity appeared, significant by age around 42.

Alongside a J-beta primer mix, a sample-barcoded 5' primer served in a second PCR lasting roughly 6 to 11 cycles. TCRdb ran MiXCR on the 5' RACE reads and lists one entry per CDR3 protein. The data hold 1.5 million to 2 million distinct CDR3 sequences, with around 50% observed a single time. Total RNA was isolated from each sample in quantities of at least 5 micrograms. This CDR3 has 15 residues. Deletions cut 2 bases from V and 0 bases from J, with 8 bases between. Per germline, CDR1 MNHNY and CDR2 SVGAGI (reference sequence). Material: blood. This clonotype originated in a woman aged 40 to 50 in good health. The gene calls are TRBV6-6 and TRBJ2-1; D remains unclear. CDR3 sequence: CASSYMGNSYNEQFF. In nucleotides, the CDR3 is TGTGCCAGCAGTTACATGGGGAACTCCTACAATGAGCAGTTCTTC.